A selection of T cell receptor beta chains follows, all from one sample in a study of T cell responses to AZD1222 COVID-19 vaccine. Some clones are missing from TCRdb's copy, which holds only in-frame ones; the method was immunoSEQ multiplex PCR. The sample has some 25,000 clones, roughly nine tenths seen once; the top ten hold 7.8%. This specimen consisted of peripheral blood, obtained 28 days after the second AZD1222 dose. The receptors shown here come from an adult who received the AZD1222 COVID-19 vaccine. CDR3s include the opening cysteine and the closing phenylalanine or tryptophan. A D gene is named only where the DNA matches it firmly. Not every row has a clone size; where given, it reads once, few, many or a size class.

V	D	J	size	DNA	CDR3
TRBV5-8	NA	TRBJ2-3	NA	TGTGCCAGCAGCTCCTACAGGGCCACAGATACGCAGTATTTT	CASSSYRATDTQYF
TRBV29-1	NA	TRBJ2-3	NA	TGCAGCGTGCGGACCGGGGGGCCGAGTTCAGATACGCAGTATTTT	CSVRTGGPSSDTQYF
TRBV9	TRBD1	TRBJ1-3	NA	TGTGCCAGCAGCGTAGTCGCAGGGGGCGGAAACACCATATATTTT	CASSVVAGGGNTIYF
TRBV3-1/TRBV3-2	NA	TRBJ2-5	once	TGTGCCAGCAGCCATGGGGGAAGTGAATTGGAGACCCAGTACTTC	CASSHGGSELETQYF
TRBV7-9	NA	TRBJ2-7	NA	TGTGCCAGCAGCACAGCTACAGGACCAAGGGAGCAGTACTTC	CASSTATGPREQYF
TRBV2	TRBD1	TRBJ1-6	NA	TGTGCCAGCAGACTTGGGACAGGGAATAATTCACCCCTCCACTTT	CASRLGTGNNSPLHF
TRBV5-1	NA	TRBJ1-2	NA	TGCGCCAGCAGCTTGGCCGGGCCCCGATCAGGGGATGGCTACACCTTC	CASSLAGPRSGDGYTF
TRBV14	NA	TRBJ2-1	NA	TGTGCCAGCAGCCAAGACAGAATATCCTACAATGAGCAGTTCTTC	CASSQDRISYNEQFF
TRBV10-3	TRBD2	TRBJ2-3	once	TGTGCCATCAGTGAATTCGGGGGGTCTAGCACAGATACGCAGTATTTT	CAISEFGGSSTDTQYF
TRBV6-5	TRBD1	TRBJ1-2	NA	TGTGCCAGCAGTACCGGGACAGGGGTCTATGGCTACACCTTC	CASSTGTGVYGYTF
TRBV12-3/TRBV12-4	NA	TRBJ2-5	NA	TGTGCCAGCAGTTGGGGGTTTTGGGAGACCCAGTACTTC	CASSWGFWETQYF
TRBV7-9	TRBD2	TRBJ2-3	NA	TGTGCCAGCAGTATTAACCTAGCGGCCGCAGATACGCAGTATTTT	CASSINLAAADTQYF
TRBV6-2/TRBV6-3	NA	TRBJ2-5	NA	TGTGCCAGCAGTAGAAGAGGGAATCAAGAGACCCAGTACTTC	CASSRRGNQETQYF
TRBV2	TRBD1	TRBJ1-5	NA	TGTGCCAGCCAGGGGGCGGTGAATCAGCCCCAGCATTTT	CASQGAVNQPQHF
TRBV5-4	NA	TRBJ1-2	NA	TGTGCCAGCCACAGGGAATCCTATGGCTACACCTTC	CASHRESYGYTF
TRBV29-1	NA	TRBJ2-5	NA	TGCAGCGTCCTCAGGAGCAAAGAGACCCAGTACTTC	CSVLRSKETQYF
TRBV9	NA	TRBJ1-5	NA	TGTGCCAGCAGCGTAGGGGTAGATAGCAATCAGCCCCAGCATTTT	CASSVGVDSNQPQHF
TRBV5-1	TRBD2	TRBJ2-1	once	TGCGCCAGCAGCTTGGGCCGGGGGGTAGCGGATGAGCAGTTCTTC	CASSLGRGVADEQFF
TRBV10-3	NA	TRBJ2-7	NA	TGTGCCATCAGGACTAGAAAATTCTCCTCGGGGACCGACTACGAGCAGTACTTC	CAIRTRKFSSGTDYEQYF
TRBV6-5	NA	TRBJ1-2	NA	TGTGCCAGCAGCCAAGGTAGAGGCCTCTATGGCTACACCTTC	CASSQGRGLYGYTF
TRBV30	NA	TRBJ1-2	few	TGTGCCTGGAGTGCACCAGGTCTCCCGTTTGGCTACACCTTC	CAWSAPGLPFGYTF
TRBV5-4	NA	TRBJ1-1	NA	TGTGCCAGCAGCACAGGCTTCGGGACTGAAGCTTTCTTT	CASSTGFGTEAFF
TRBV7-9	NA	TRBJ1-1	NA	TGTGCCAGCAGCTTTTCAGGAAGCCGCTTAAGCGTTATCTTT	CASSFSGSRLSVIF
TRBV29-1	NA	TRBJ2-7	few	TGCAGCGCCCTCGACAGTAAGTCCTACGAGCAGTACTTC	CSALDSKSYEQYF
TRBV11-2	NA	TRBJ1-2	NA	TGTGCCAGCAGCAGGGAAGCTGATGGCTACACCTTC	CASSREADGYTF
TRBV18	TRBD1	TRBJ1-1	NA	TGTGCCAGCTCAGAGGGACAGGTTGTATGGACTGAAGCTTTCTTT	CASSEGQVVWTEAFF
TRBV6-1	NA	TRBJ2-6	NA	TGTGCCAGCAGTGAGAGACATCCCAACTCTGGGGCCAACGTCCTGACTTTC	CASSERHPNSGANVLTF
TRBV7-3	TRBD1	TRBJ1-1	NA	TGTGCCAGCAGCGCAGGGGGAAACACTGAAGCTTTCTTT	CASSAGGNTEAFF
TRBV5-1	NA	TRBJ2-3	NA	TGCGCCAGCAGCCCCCCCACCGCCGGGGATAGAGATACGCAGTATTTT	CASSPPTAGDRDTQYF
TRBV28	NA	TRBJ1-4	NA	TGTGCCAGCATGGAGGAGATAAATGAAAAACTGTTTTTT	CASMEEINEKLFF
TRBV19	NA	TRBJ1-1	once	TGTGCCAGTAGGGATTCTACGCGCACTGAAGCTTTCTTT	CASRDSTRTEAFF
TRBV10-2	NA	TRBJ1-2	NA	TGCGCCAGTGTCAAAGGGGAATCTAACTATGGCTACACCTTC	CASVKGESNYGYTF
TRBV7-9	TRBD2	TRBJ2-1	NA	TGTGCCAGCAGCCGCGGACTAGCGGGGGGTGAATACAATGAGCAGTTCTTC	CASSRGLAGGEYNEQFF
TRBV6-5	NA	TRBJ2-7	NA	TGTGCCAGCAGTAAGACTAGGAGCGAGCAGTACTTC	CASSKTRSEQYF
TRBV6-4	NA	TRBJ2-1	NA	TGTGCCAGCAGAAAGACACGGTTATCCGATGAGCAGTTCTTC	CASRKTRLSDEQFF
TRBV24-1	NA	TRBJ1-5	once	TGTGCCATCACCCGGACCCGACGCAATCAGCCCCAGCATTTT	CAITRTRRNQPQHF
TRBV29-1	NA	TRBJ1-1	NA	TGCAGCGTTACGAGAACCTGGGACGCTGAAGCTTTCTTT	CSVTRTWDAEAFF
TRBV2	NA	TRBJ2-1	NA	TGTGCCAGCACCGAACGCGGGGGCGCCTCCTACAATGAGCAGTTCTTC	CASTERGGASYNEQFF
TRBV19	TRBD2	TRBJ2-3	NA	TGTGCCAGTAGGGTGCTAGCGGGAGGTTCCACAGATACGCAGTATTTT	CASRVLAGGSTDTQYF
TRBV29-1	NA	TRBJ1-2	NA	TGCAGCGTTCGGGAGGGACTTTTTTATGGCTACACCTTC	CSVREGLFYGYTF
TRBV6-5	NA	TRBJ1-4	NA	TGTGCCAGCAGTTACTCGATTGTCGCCAATGAAAAACTGTTTTTT	CASSYSIVANEKLFF
TRBV6-2/TRBV6-3	TRBD2	TRBJ2-1	NA	TGTGCCAGCAGTTCCACGGCACTAGCGGGGGGTTGGAATGAGCAGTTCTTC	CASSSTALAGGWNEQFF
TRBV3-1/TRBV3-2	NA	TRBJ1-2	NA	TGTGCCAGCAGCCAAGATAGGACCCCAGGGAACACCTTC	CASSQDRTPGNTF
TRBV7-3	NA	TRBJ2-3	NA	TGTGCCAGCAGCTCCACACGAGATACGCAGTATTTT	CASSSTRDTQYF
TRBV24-1	NA	TRBJ2-7	NA	TGTGCCACCAGTGATTTGCACGCCCAAGGGCAGTACTTC	CATSDLHAQGQYF
TRBV6-5	NA	TRBJ2-3	NA	TGTGCCAGCAGTTACAATGGACCAACCTCGGATACGCAGTATTTT	CASSYNGPTSDTQYF
TRBV12-5	NA	TRBJ1-2	NA	TGTGCTAGTGGTTCAGCGGGACAAAACTATGGCTACACCTTC	CASGSAGQNYGYTF
TRBV20-1	NA	TRBJ1-1	NA	TGCAGTGCTAGTGGGGGGGCTCAATACACTGAAGCTTTCTTT	CSASGGAQYTEAFF
TRBV10-2	TRBD1	TRBJ2-7	NA	TGCGCCAGCAGTGAGGGCAGGGGGCGAACTCAGCAGTACTTC	CASSEGRGRTQQYF
TRBV5-1	NA	TRBJ2-2	NA	TGCGCCAGCAGCTTGGGGGGCAACACCGGGGAGCTGTTTTTT	CASSLGGNTGELFF
TRBV27	TRBD1	TRBJ2-3	NA	TGTGCCAGCAGTTTATGGTCGCCGGGACAGGGGATAGATACGCAGTATTTT	CASSLWSPGQGIDTQYF
TRBV2	NA	TRBJ2-3	once	TGTGCCAGCAGTGAAAGGGTGAGGTTCTCGTTTGGGGACACAGATACGCAGTATTTT	CASSERVRFSFGDTDTQYF
TRBV6-1	NA	TRBJ1-1	NA	TGTGCCAGCAGTGAAGCTGCCGGGTATACTGAAGCTTTCTTT	CASSEAAGYTEAFF
TRBV21-1	NA	TRBJ1-5	NA	TGTGCCAGCAGGGGACAGGGGCGTTATCAGCCCCAGCATTTT	CASRGQGRYQPQHF